The present entry profiles one TCR beta chain with its context. There are 12 residues in the CDR3. Germline-derived CDR1 and CDR2 are DFQATT and SNEGSKA (reference sequence). TRB amplification used around 260 ng of peripheral blood genomic DNA. TRB was amplified by touch-down multiplex PCR, primer pools A and B combined. TCRdb re-called the multiplex PCR reads; one entry per CDR3 protein, DNA not given. In total, the table holds around 2,500 distinct CDR3 sequences. The sample originates from a study of T cell clusters in autoimmune cytopenias. This sequence originates from a human donor with an autoimmune cytopenia or autoimmune hepatitis (not recorded which). The chain has TRBV20-1 and TRBJ1-6. Sequenced: peripheral blood. CDR3 amino acids: CSAPKGRSPLHF.